The 4 T cell receptor beta chains in this list originate from one sample, sequenced in a study of shared clonotypes between healthy human individuals (dated by TCRdb to 2018 to 2020). The method behind the library was the immunoSEQ multiplex PCR assay. Entries here come from immuneACCESS through TCRdb and include only in-frame sequences with V and J called. Some clones fail to appear in such tables; in the studies checked, an unresolved V gene covers under half of the shortfall, and the cause of the remainder is unknown. Across this sample there are about 1.1 million clones, with 70% to 80% seen only once. The top ten constitute under 0.65% of the sample. The sample consisted of memory CD4+ T cells from PBMCs. Explained via the paper, the cell subset or site label denotes: CD45RA-negative fraction. Receptors originate from a young man in good health. Some clones in this sample may be carry-over from other donors' samples.

This chain uses TRBV6-6 with TRBJ1-2; D is uncertain. The germline gives CDR1 MNHNY, CDR2 SVGAGI (reference sequence). The CDR3 consists of 12 residues. The V and J ends lost 2 bases and 4 bases respectively, with 5 bases between them. The CDR3 here is CASSYGGYGYTF. In DNA form, the CDR3 reads TGTGCCAGCAGTTACGGTGGCTATGGCTACACCTTC.

The chain has TRBV7-9 and TRBJ2-7; 8 bases line up with TRBD1. Germline lookup yields CDR1 SEHNR and CDR2 FQNEAQ (reference sequence). The CDR3 consists of 15 residues. With V trimmed by 3 bases and J by 6 bases, 10 bases remained unmatched. CDR3 nucleotide sequence: TGTGCCAGCAGCTTCGGCACCCGGACAGGGAGCGAGCAGTACTTC. As protein: CASSFGTRTGSEQYF.

This clone was found a few times. Other DNA sequences in the sample encode the same CDR3. The J gene is TRBJ2-2, the V gene TRBV10-3, with TRBD2 as a possible D gene (6 bases). Germline-derived CDR1 and CDR2 are ENHRY and SYGVKD. V dropped 0 bases and J dropped 5 bases, with 7 bases sitting between them. This CDR3 contains 14 residues. Here the CDR3 reads CAISESGTTGELFF. CDR3 nucleotide sequence: TGTGCCATCAGTGAGTCAGGGACTACCGGGGAGCTGTTTTTT.

This chain uses TRBV15 with TRBJ2-3; 12 positions match TRBD2. The CDR3 runs to 17 residues. V dropped 1 base and J dropped 5; count of bases not matched to a gene: 7. The V gene's germline CDR1 is LNHNV and CDR2 YYDKDF (reference sequence). The CDR3 DNA follows: TGTGCCACCAGCAGAGGAGGGACTAGCGGGTACAGAGATACGCAGTATTTT. It is translated as CATSRGGTSGYRDTQYF.